This T cell receptor (beta chain) was captured in a study of blood T cell repertoires in COVID-19 (dated by TCRdb to the early 2020s). Regarding the research as a whole: Collaborator samples came from the United States, Italy and Spain and covered acute and convalescent phases of COVID-19. Nearly every sample came with metadata listing a de-identified subject ID, COVID-19 status, age in years and sex. The prospective study material was composed of cDNA or gDNA derived from T cells, B-cell-depleted T cells, or PBMCs. Samples came from the ongoing ImmuneRACE study (first 160 participants) plus 1,254 subjects from 6 global collaborators. Deeply sampled blood TCRbeta repertoires from subjects exposed to, actively infected with, or recovered from COVID-19 were included in the dataset. The repertoires were made available in a free public database intended to serve as a resource for research on the immune response to SARS-CoV-2. Where HLA class I and class II types were available, the types were taken from metadata supplied by the sample provider, not from assay-based typing.

Each collaborating institution followed its own protocols to collect whole blood in K2EDTA tubes. For TCRbeta analysis, collaborator samples were shipped as frozen whole blood, as isolated PBMCs, or as DNA extracted from either sample type. The immunoSEQ Assay, a bias-controlled multiplex PCR, was used to amplify TCRbeta CDR3 regions from genomic DNA. Turning to the authors' computational methods: Nucleated cell counts per sample were estimated from amplification of reference gene primers within the assay. Sequence reads were collapsed and filtered to measure the absolute abundance of every unique TCRbeta CDR3 rearrangement. For each sample, productive Simpson clonality was calculated as the square root of Simpson's diversity index over productive rearrangements. What TCRdb holds here is the immuneACCESS table cut down to in-frame rearrangements. Part of the clones is not present; checked against another copy, under half of the missing clones reflect an unresolved V gene, and the others are unexplained. The D gene and trimming were derived from the DNA, and the V and J assignments and clone size from that table. In this sample the table shows 45,000 to 50,000 clones, 88% of which occur a single time. Together, the top ten hold under 8% of the sample.

Points on this clone: Its antigen is not yet known. Base qualities were left out, and no much larger clone turns up one base away.

Summary of the overall study and its limitations: Clinical and demographic metadata were provided uncurated, with the amount varying by source and participant.

Trimming at the junction amounts to 0 bases on V and 4 bases on J, and the germline ends lie 7 bases apart. Including cysteine and phenylalanine, the CDR3 has 14 amino acids. Left in the record is the CDR3 DNA by itself, 42 bases read in frame from the first base. For CDR1 and CDR2, the germline V gene lists SGHRS and YFSETQ. Sequencing used peripheral blood. The chain links TRBV5-1 with TRBJ1-4, with the D gene call left open. This TCR was sampled from a man between 50 and 59 years old with acute or convalescent COVID-19. The DNA sequence is TGCGCCAGCAGCTTGGGGTACAGTAATGAAAAACTGTTTTTT. This translates into CASSLGYSNEKLFF.